The source of this TCR beta chain is a study of vaccination and CD4 T cells after COVID-19. Study-wide findings and caveats: Early timepoints after natural infection were not analyzed in these convalescent patients. Convalescent patients showed a median around 88% of reactive clones that were seen only post-vaccination.

The CDR3 consists of 15 residues. The V gene lost 4 bases and the J gene lost 2 bases, with 12 bases spanning the gap. The germline CDR1 and CDR2 sequences are LNHDA and SQIVND (reference sequence). An Oncomine TCR Beta short-read assay was used to sequence the DNA from cultured CD4+ T cells. One entry per CDR3 protein results from TCRdb running MiXCR on the PCR reads. This sample has fewer than 15,000 distinct CDR3 sequences; about two fifths occur once, and the top ten carry about 8.1%. A word on this clonotype: The antigen is not known.

Treatment described: approximately nine-day PBMC culture with coronavirus spike peptide pools or control peptides (ViraFEST assay). After being plated at over 1.5 million per well, PBMCs were cultured with approximately 9.4 IU/ml IL-2 and approximately 10 ug/ml peptide pools. This receptor was obtained from a human donor who had recovered from COVID-19. The sample was CD4+ T cells from blood, cultured in vitro. The gene calls are TRBV19 and TRBJ1-5, with D maybe TRBD1 (6 bases). The CDR3 sequence: CASSTAGDGNQPQHF. The CDR3 DNA is TGTGCCAGTAGTACGGCAGGGGATGGCAATCAGCCCCAGCATTTT.